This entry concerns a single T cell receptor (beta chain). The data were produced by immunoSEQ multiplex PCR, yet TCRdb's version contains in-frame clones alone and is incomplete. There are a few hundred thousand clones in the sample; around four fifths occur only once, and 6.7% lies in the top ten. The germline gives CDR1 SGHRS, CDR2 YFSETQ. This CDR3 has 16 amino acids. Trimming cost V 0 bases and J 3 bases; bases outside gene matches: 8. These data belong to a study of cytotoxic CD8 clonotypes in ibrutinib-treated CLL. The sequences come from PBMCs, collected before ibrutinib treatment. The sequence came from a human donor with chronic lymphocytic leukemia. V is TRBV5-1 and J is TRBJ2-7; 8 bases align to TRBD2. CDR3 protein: CASSLGGSGRNYEQYF. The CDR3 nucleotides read TGCGCCAGCAGCTTGGGTGGGAGCGGGAGAAACTACGAGCAGTACTTC.